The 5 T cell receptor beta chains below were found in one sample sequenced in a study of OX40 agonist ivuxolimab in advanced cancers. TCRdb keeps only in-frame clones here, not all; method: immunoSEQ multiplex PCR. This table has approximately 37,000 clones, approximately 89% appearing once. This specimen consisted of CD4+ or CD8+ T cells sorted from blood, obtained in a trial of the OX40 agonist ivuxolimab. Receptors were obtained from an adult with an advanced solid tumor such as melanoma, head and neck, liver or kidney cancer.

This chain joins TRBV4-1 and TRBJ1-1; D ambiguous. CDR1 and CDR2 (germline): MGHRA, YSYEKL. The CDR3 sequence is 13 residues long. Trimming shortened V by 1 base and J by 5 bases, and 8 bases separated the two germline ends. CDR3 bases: TGCGCCAGCAGCCAAGGGATGAGGACTGAAGCTTTCTTT. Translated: CASSQGMRTEAFF.

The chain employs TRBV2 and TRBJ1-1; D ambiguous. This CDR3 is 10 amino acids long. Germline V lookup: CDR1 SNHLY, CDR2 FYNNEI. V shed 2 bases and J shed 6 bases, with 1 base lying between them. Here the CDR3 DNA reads TGTGCCAGCAGTGAATCTGAAGCTTTCTTT. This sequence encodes CASSESEAFF.

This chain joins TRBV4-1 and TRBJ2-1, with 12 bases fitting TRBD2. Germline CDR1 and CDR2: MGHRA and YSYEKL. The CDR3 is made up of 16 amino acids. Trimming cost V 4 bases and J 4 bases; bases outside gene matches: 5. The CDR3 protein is CASSRGLAGLYNEQFF. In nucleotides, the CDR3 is TGCGCCAGCAGCCGAGGACTAGCGGGATTATACAATGAGCAGTTCTTC.

The CDR3, as DNA: TGTGCCAGCAGCGTAGAGGGGCTCCCAGGGGATGAGCAGTTCTTC. Encoded protein: CASSVEGLPGDEQFF. V gene TRBV9 combines with J gene TRBJ2-1, with D possibly TRBD1 on 6 matching bases. The CDR3 runs to 15 residues. Trimming shortened V by 0 bases and J by 8 bases, and 15 bases separated the two germline ends. The germline V gene has CDR1 SGDLS and CDR2 YYNGEE.

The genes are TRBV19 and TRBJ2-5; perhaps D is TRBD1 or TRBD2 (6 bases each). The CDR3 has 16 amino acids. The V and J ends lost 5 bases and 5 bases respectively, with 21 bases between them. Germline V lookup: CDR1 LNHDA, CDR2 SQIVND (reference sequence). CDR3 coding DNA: TGTGCCAGTAGTTGGGCGTGGGGGGCTCGGGAGGAGACCCAGTACTTC. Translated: CASSWAWGAREETQYF. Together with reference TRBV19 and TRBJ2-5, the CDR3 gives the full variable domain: DGGITQSPKYLFRKEGQNVTLSCEQNLNHDAMYWYRQDPGQGLRLIYYSQIVNDFQKGDIAEGYSVSREKKESFPLTVTSAQKNPTAFYLCASSWAWGAREETQYFGPGTRLLVL.